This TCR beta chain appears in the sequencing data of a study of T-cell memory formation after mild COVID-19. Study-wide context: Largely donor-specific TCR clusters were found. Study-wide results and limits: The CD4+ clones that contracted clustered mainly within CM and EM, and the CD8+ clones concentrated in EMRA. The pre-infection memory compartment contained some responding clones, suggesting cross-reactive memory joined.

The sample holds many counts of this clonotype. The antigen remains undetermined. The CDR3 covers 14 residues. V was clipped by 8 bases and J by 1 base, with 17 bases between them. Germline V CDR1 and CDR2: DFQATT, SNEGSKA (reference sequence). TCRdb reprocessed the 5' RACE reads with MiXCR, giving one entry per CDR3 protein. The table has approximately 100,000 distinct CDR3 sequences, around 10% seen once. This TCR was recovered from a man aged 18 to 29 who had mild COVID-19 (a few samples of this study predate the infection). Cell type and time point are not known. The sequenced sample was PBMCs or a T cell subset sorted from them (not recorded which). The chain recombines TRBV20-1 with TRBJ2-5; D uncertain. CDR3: CSSSDARSQETQYF. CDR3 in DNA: TGCAGTAGCTCGGACGCCCGATCCCAAGAGACCCAGTACTTC.